Listed below are T cell receptor beta chains from one sample, sequenced in a study of OX40 agonist ivuxolimab in advanced cancers. The data were produced by immunoSEQ multiplex PCR, yet TCRdb's version contains in-frame clones alone and is incomplete. The sample consists of some 99,000 clones, around 83% of them appearing once. Sequenced here: CD4+ or CD8+ T cells sorted from blood, sampled in a trial of the OX40 agonist ivuxolimab. The receptor set was obtained from an adult with an advanced solid tumor such as melanoma, head and neck, liver or kidney cancer. The CDR3 runs from the conserved cysteine through the conserved F or W. D genes are given only for firm matches. Clone size is shown for a subset of rows, as once, few, many or a class of expanded clone.

>-|TRBJ1-5|-|TRBV11-3
CASKPGPWTSNQPQHF
TGTGCCAGCAAACCGGGCCCCTGGACGAGCAATCAGCCCCAGCATTTT
>-|TRBJ1-2|-|TRBV29-1
CSVEDRGRAATYGYTF
TGCAGCGTTGAAGATCGAGGTCGGGCAGCAACCTATGGCTACACCTTC
>-|TRBJ2-7|-|TRBV6-5
CASSYSPRISSYEQYF
TGTGCCAGCAGTTACTCCCCTAGGATTAGCTCCTACGAGCAGTACTTC
>TRBD1|TRBJ2-2|-|TRBV7-2
CASSPTGWGTGELFF
TGTGCCAGCAGCCCGACAGGGTGGGGCACCGGGGAGCTGTTTTTT
>TRBD1|TRBJ1-6|-|TRBV6-1
CASNTGGYNSPLHF
TGTGCCAGCAATACAGGGGGCTATAATTCACCCCTCCACTTT
>TRBD1|TRBJ1-4|-|TRBV28
CASRGQGRGKLFF
TGTGCCAGCAGGGGACAGGGACGCGGAAAACTGTTTTTT
>-|TRBJ2-1|-|TRBV18
CASSRSETAYNEQFF
TGTGCCAGCTCGCGGTCCGAGACAGCCTACAATGAGCAGTTCTTC
>-|TRBJ2-3|-|TRBV9
CASSAVTDTQYF
TGTGCCAGCAGCGCAGTCACAGATACGCAGTATTTT
>-|TRBJ1-1|-|TRBV6-5
CASSRRIMNTEAFF
TGTGCCAGCAGCAGACGGATCATGAACACTGAAGCTTTCTTT
>TRBD1|TRBJ1-6|-|TRBV18
CASSLGQGGSPLHF
TGTGCCAGCTCACTTGGACAGGGTGGTTCACCCCTCCACTTT
>-|TRBJ1-6|-|TRBV4-1
CASSQDRGQAGSSYNSPLHF
TGCGCCAGCAGCCAAGATCGCGGGCAGGCTGGGAGCTCCTATAATTCACCCCTCCACTTT
>TRBD1|TRBJ1-1|-|TRBV5-6
CASATGRSTEAFF
TGTGCCAGCGCGACAGGGAGGAGCACTGAAGCTTTCTTT
>TRBD1|TRBJ2-5|-|TRBV5-4
CASSLDRGGTQYF
TGTGCCAGCAGCTTGGACAGGGGCGGGACCCAGTACTTC
>TRBD1|TRBJ2-1|once|TRBV4-3
CASSHDEGAPLVF
TGCGCCAGCAGCCACGACGAGGGGGCCCCTTTGGTCTTC
>-|TRBJ1-2|-|TRBV4-1
CASSQVGSHYGYTF
TGCGCCAGCAGCCAAGTTGGCAGCCACTATGGCTACACCTTC
>-|TRBJ1-1|-|TRBV19
CASSIAGRSNTEAFF
TGTGCCAGTAGTATAGCGGGACGGTCGAACACTGAAGCTTTCTTT
>-|TRBJ1-5|-|TRBV6-5
CASRHPGQSNQPQHF
TGTGCCAGCAGGCATCCTGGACAGAGCAATCAGCCCCAGCATTTT
>TRBD1|TRBJ1-3|-|TRBV27
CASSRLEGAGNTIYF
TGTGCCAGCAGCAGACTAGAGGGGGCAGGAAACACCATATATTTT
>TRBD1|TRBJ2-5|-|TRBV5-4
CASSLQGAANQETQYF
TGTGCCAGCAGCTTGCAGGGGGCGGCAAACCAAGAGACCCAGTACTTC
>TRBD2|TRBJ2-3|-|TRBV28
CASSPRRTSGRLTDTQYF
TGTGCCAGCAGTCCCCGTAGGACTAGCGGGCGCCTCACAGATACGCAGTATTTT
>-|TRBJ2-1|-|TRBV2
CASSGKPRSDNEQFF
TGTGCCAGCAGTGGAAAACCACGTTCCGACAATGAGCAGTTCTTC
>TRBD1|TRBJ1-2|-|TRBV5-1
CASSLEGTGTYGYTF
TGCGCCAGCAGCTTGGAGGGGACAGGGACATATGGCTACACCTTC
>-|TRBJ1-2|once|TRBV30
CAWSVKVYGYTF
TGTGCCTGGAGTGTAAAAGTCTATGGCTACACCTTC
>-|TRBJ2-1|once|TRBV7-2
CASSLEGLAPGLFYNEQFF
TGTGCCAGCAGCTTAGAGGGATTAGCCCCGGGACTTTTTTACAATGAGCAGTTCTTC
>TRBD2|TRBJ2-5|few|TRBV5-6
CASSLAGVQETQYF
TGTGCCAGCAGCTTAGCGGGGGTACAAGAGACCCAGTACTTC
>-|TRBJ2-6|once|TRBV4-3
CASSQVLRGTGANVLTF
TGCGCCAGCAGCCAAGTCCTCAGGGGTACCGGGGCCAACGTCCTGACTTTC
>-|TRBJ2-7|few|TRBV7-9
CASSKEGAGSYEQYF
TGTGCCAGCAGCAAAGAAGGGGCGGGCTCCTACGAGCAGTACTTC
>-|TRBJ1-3|-|TRBV6-1
CASIAPPSGNTIYF
TGTGCCAGCATCGCCCCCCCATCTGGAAACACCATATATTTT
>-|TRBJ2-7|-|TRBV2
CASRAGEQYF
TGTGCCAGCCGGGCTGGCGAGCAGTACTTC
>-|TRBJ2-2|-|TRBV4-3
CASSQDPLGPNTGELFF
TGCGCCAGCAGCCAAGATCCGCTGGGTCCGAACACCGGGGAGCTGTTTTTT
>-|TRBJ2-2|-|TRBV28
CASNRGGWTGELFF
TGTGCCAGCAACAGGGGGGGTTGGACCGGGGAGCTGTTTTTT
>TRBD1|TRBJ1-2|-|TRBV29-1
CSVGGDRGRTNYGYTF
TGCAGCGTTGGGGGGGACAGGGGTCGAACTAACTATGGCTACACCTTC
>-|TRBJ2-1|-|TRBV14
CASSQVYRNNEQFF
TGTGCCAGCAGCCAAGTTTACAGAAACAATGAGCAGTTCTTC
>TRBD2|TRBJ2-5|-|TRBV7-8
CASSPGLAGLLAQYF
TGTGCCAGCAGCCCCGGACTAGCGGGCCTTTTGGCCCAGTACTTC
>TRBD1|TRBJ1-1|-|TRBV4-2
CASSLGTGGEDTEAFF
TGTGCCAGCAGCCTCGGGACAGGGGGCGAGGACACTGAAGCTTTCTTT
>-|TRBJ2-1|-|TRBV15
CATSRDKDYNEQFF
TGTGCCACCAGCAGAGATAAGGACTACAATGAGCAGTTCTTC
>-|TRBJ1-1|once|TRBV6-5
CASSYAPGDTEAFF
TGTGCCAGCAGTTATGCCCCGGGGGACACTGAAGCTTTCTTT
>-|TRBJ2-3|-|TRBV2
CASSEGTRIRGTDTQYF
TGTGCCAGCAGTGAAGGGACCCGAATTAGAGGCACAGATACGCAGTATTTT
>TRBD1|TRBJ1-1|-|TRBV18
CASSQQGAGTEAFF
TGTGCCAGCTCACAACAGGGGGCTGGCACTGAAGCTTTCTTT
>TRBD1|TRBJ2-7|-|TRBV19
CASSSQGAYEQYF
TGTGCCAGTAGCTCACAGGGGGCCTACGAGCAGTACTTC
>TRBD2|TRBJ2-5|-|TRBV7-2
CASTPLGGSETQYF
TGTGCCAGCACTCCTTTGGGAGGGTCAGAGACCCAGTACTTC
>-|TRBJ1-1|-|TRBV4-1
CASSTPPGNTEAFF
TGCGCCAGCAGCACCCCGCCGGGAAACACTGAAGCTTTCTTT
>TRBD1|TRBJ1-6|-|TRBV6-5
CASRQGTNNSPLHF
TGTGCCAGCAGACAGGGGACGAATAATTCACCCCTCCACTTT
>-|TRBJ1-3|-|TRBV6-1
CASTRDPIERNTIYF
TGTGCCAGCACACGGGACCCAATTGAGAGAAACACCATATATTTT
>-|TRBJ2-7|-|TRBV6-5
CASSRPRAYEQYF
TGTGCCAGCAGTAGACCCAGAGCCTACGAGCAGTACTTC
>-|TRBJ2-3|-|TRBV15
CATRTDTRTNTQYF
TGTGCCACCAGAACGGACACGCGGACGAATACGCAGTATTTT
>TRBD2|TRBJ2-3|-|TRBV5-1
CASSTARTSGATDTQYF
TGCGCCAGCAGCACGGCCAGAACTAGCGGAGCCACAGATACGCAGTATTTT
>-|TRBJ1-5|-|TRBV28
CASSPPGVEPQHF
TGTGCCAGCAGCCCCCCCGGGGTTGAGCCCCAGCATTTT
>-|TRBJ2-2|once|TRBV21-1
CASSKDAGSNTGELFF
TGTGCCAGCAGCAAAGATGCCGGTTCGAACACCGGGGAGCTGTTTTTT
>-|TRBJ1-2|-|TRBV28
CASFIRNYGYTF
TGTGCCAGCTTTATTAGAAACTATGGCTACACCTTC
>-|TRBJ1-3|once|TRBV7-2
CASSGERTGNTIYF
TGTGCCAGTTCGGGGGAGAGAACTGGAAACACCATATATTTT
>-|TRBJ2-7|once|TRBV5-6
CASSRLRRGLSSEQYF
TGTGCCAGCAGCCGTCTTCGGAGGGGCCTATCGTCCGAGCAGTACTTC
>-|TRBJ2-7|-|TRBV11-2
CATERGGASYEQYF
TGTGCCACCGAAAGGGGTGGGGCTTCCTACGAGCAGTACTTC
>TRBD1|TRBJ1-6|-|TRBV5-1
CASSGDRRLGSPLHF
TGCGCCAGCAGCGGGGACAGGCGCCTCGGTTCACCCCTCCACTTT
>-|TRBJ2-3|-|TRBV6-5
CASSGRVAKPDTQYF
TGTGCCAGCAGCGGCAGGGTCGCAAAACCAGATACGCAGTATTTT